The 24 T cell receptor beta chains listed next were all sequenced from one sample in a study of T cells of healthy individuals. TCRdb fed the 5' RACE reads into MiXCR, producing one record per CDR3 protein. Of around 98,000 distinct CDR3 sequences in the sample, under 20% were seen once. These receptors were collected from a human donor in good health.

In this sample, this clonotype turned up a few times. This chain connects TRBV12-3 or TRBV12-4 to TRBJ1-1; possibly TRBD1 for D (6 bases). The V gene lost 5 bases and the J gene lost 1 base, with 11 bases spanning the gap. CDR3 length equals 14 residues. In DNA, the CDR3 is TGTGCCAGCAGTAGTAGACAGGCGAACACTGAAGCTTTCTTT. As protein: CASSSRQANTEAFF.

This clonotype has a handful of counts. The chain links TRBV28 to TRBJ2-7; perhaps D is TRBD1 or TRBD2 (5 bases each). Looked up from germline, CDR1 is MDHEN and CDR2 is SYDVKM. Trimming stripped 6 bases from V and 3 bases from J, with 18 bases between. This CDR3 is 15 amino acids long. The CDR3 nucleotides read TGTGCCAGCAGGGAAACCGGGACGTATCGCTACGAGCAGTACTTC. Protein sequence: CASRETGTYRYEQYF.

The genes are TRBV7-2 and TRBJ2-3, with a possible D match to TRBD2 (5 bases). The CDR3 is 16 residues long. Germline CDR1 reads SGHTA; CDR2 reads FQGNSA. V lost 1 base to trimming and J lost 5 bases, with 16 bases between them. CDR3 in DNA: TGTGCCAGCAGCTTAGACAGCGGAGCACTTTTAGATACGCAGTATTTT. It yields the protein CASSLDSGALLDTQYF.

The rearrangement links TRBV7-9 to TRBJ2-1; the match to TRBD2 covers 11 bases. The CDR3 totals 16 residues. CDR1 and CDR2 (germline): SEHNR, FQNEAQ (reference sequence). With V trimmed by 2 bases and J by 4 bases, 4 bases remained unmatched. CDR3 amino acids: CASSLTLAGGYNEQFF. CDR3 nucleotides: TGTGCCAGCAGCTTAACTCTAGCGGGGGGTTACAATGAGCAGTTCTTC.

This clonotype was found a few times. V is TRBV29-1 and J is TRBJ1-2, with TRBD1 matching 9 bases. This CDR3 is built from 13 residues. V shed 5 bases and J 5 bases; nucleotides not matched to a gene: 6. CDR1 is SQVTM and CDR2 is ANQGSEA in the germline V gene. Here the CDR3 DNA reads TGCAGCGTTCCGGGACAGGGAGAATATGGCTACACCTTC. Protein sequence: CSVPGQGEYGYTF.

This clonotype has just a few counts. The chain joins TRBV4-2 to TRBJ1-2; 8 nucleotides line up with TRBD1. Germline V gene lookup returns CDR1 LGHNA and CDR2 YNFKEQ. J lost 6 bases, V lost 3 bases, and 6 bases had no gene match. This CDR3 spans 14 amino acids. The CDR3 DNA reads TGTGCCAGCAGCCAGGCAGGGGGCTATGATGGCTACACCTTC. It yields the protein CASSQAGGYDGYTF.

This clonotype occurred a few times. The V call is TRBV7-9, the J call TRBJ2-3; a possible D gene is TRBD2 (6 bases). The V gene lost 3 bases and the J gene lost 0 bases, with 10 bases spanning the gap. Germline V gives CDR1 SEHNR, CDR2 FQNEAQ (reference sequence). CDR3 length: 15 residues. This CDR3 is CASSFGLLSTDTQYF. CDR3 DNA: TGTGCCAGCAGCTTTGGACTACTAAGCACAGATACGCAGTATTTT.

CDR3 sequence (DNA): TGTGCCAGCAGTTACGTTCGAACTAGCGGGAGTGAAGAGCAGTACTTC. This gives the protein CASSYVRTSGSEEQYF. The chain joins TRBV6-2 or TRBV6-3 to TRBJ2-7, with 11 bases fitting TRBD2. J was trimmed by 7 bases and V by 2 bases; bases with no gene match: 10. The CDR3 length is 16 residues. In germline, CDR1 is MNHEY, CDR2 SVGEGT.

This rearrangement joins TRBV29-1 to TRBJ2-3, with 12 bases lining up with TRBD2. Germline V gene lookup returns CDR1 SQVTM and CDR2 ANQGSEA. J gave up 4 bases and V 4 bases, and 9 bases lay outside the gene matches. This CDR3 spans 16 amino acids. CDR3 nucleotide sequence: TGCAGCGTTGGCGCTAGCGGGGGGGCAGGCGCAGATACGCAGTATTTT. Translated, it gives CSVGASGGAGADTQYF.

The chain carries TRBV14 and TRBJ2-1; 7 nucleotides match TRBD1. The ends lost 0 bases at V and 7 bases at J; junction bases unmatched: 3. CDR3 length: 14 amino acids. Germline V gives CDR1 SGHDN, CDR2 FVKESK. The CDR3 loop is CASSQETGANEQFF. The CDR3 DNA follows: TGTGCCAGCAGCCAAGAAACAGGGGCAAATGAGCAGTTCTTC.

This clonotype was observed many times. This sequence joins TRBV28 and TRBJ2-3; D ambiguous. Trimming took off 4 bases at V and 1 base at J, with 6 bases between the two ends. Germline V CDR1 and CDR2: MDHEN, SYDVKM. The CDR3 loop spans 13 amino acids. The CDR3 sequence: CASSSPGTDTQYF. CDR3 nucleotides: TGTGCCAGCAGTTCCCCCGGCACAGATACGCAGTATTTT.

This rearrangement joins TRBV12-3 or TRBV12-4 to TRBJ1-4; maybe TRBD1 (5 bases). V was cut by 6 bases and J by 5 bases, with 16 bases left in between. The CDR3 has 15 residues. CDR3 DNA: TGTGCCAGCAGAGTAACCGGGACGGCAAATGAAAAACTGTTTTTT. Its protein product is CASRVTGTANEKLFF.

In this sample, this clonotype turned up a few times. This chain uses TRBV28 with TRBJ2-7; possibly TRBD1 or TRBD2 for D (5 bases each). The V gene's germline CDR1 is MDHEN and CDR2 SYDVKM. This CDR3 spans 12 amino acids. The CDR3 sequence is CVARGPNYEQYF. The CDR3 bases are TGTGTCGCAAGGGGACCTAACTACGAGCAGTACTTC. The entire variable domain, with the rest obtained from reference TRBV28 and TRBJ2-7, is as follows: DVKVTQSSRYLVKRTGEKVFLECVQDMDHENMFWYRQDPGLGLRLIYFSYDVKMKEKGDIPEGYSVSREKKERFSLILESASTNQTSMYLCVARGPNYEQYFGPGTRLTVT.

This clonotype was seen only a few times. This chain uses TRBV5-1 with TRBJ1-3; D gene ambiguous. The length of the CDR3 is 15 residues. Trimming left V 7 bases short and J 0 bases short, with 14 bases between. From germline, CDR1 is SGHRS and CDR2 YFSETQ. The CDR3 protein is CASSSGPLSGNTIYF. In DNA, the CDR3 is TGCGCCAGCTCGTCAGGTCCACTCTCTGGAAACACCATATATTTT. Drawing the rest from reference TRBV5-1 and TRBJ1-3, the complete variable domain is KAGVTQTPRYLIKTRGQQVTLSCSPISGHRSVSWYQQTPGQGLQFLFEYFSETQRNKGNFPGRFSGRQFSNSRSEMNVSTLELGDSALYLCASSSGPLSGNTIYFGEGSWLTVV.

This clonotype showed up many times. This rearrangement joins TRBV12-3 or TRBV12-4 to TRBJ2-7; 8 bases are a match to TRBD1. The CDR3 totals 13 residues. Germline trimming cut 2 bases from V and 11 bases from J; bases unmatched to any gene: 8. The CDR3 sequence is CASSLPPDRVKYF. CDR3 bases: TGTGCCAGCAGTTTACCACCGGACAGGGTGAAGTACTTC.

This clonotype appeared a few times. V gene TRBV11-2 combines with J gene TRBJ1-1; TRBD1 agrees at 7 bases. V dropped 1 base and J dropped 2; count of bases not matched to a gene: 4. Germline CDR1 is SGHAT and CDR2 is FQNNGV. This CDR3 is 15 amino acids long. The chain's CDR3 is CASSLGGQINTEAFF. DNA of the CDR3: TGTGCCAGCAGCTTAGGGGGACAGATCAACACTGAAGCTTTCTTT.

This chain's CDR3 is CASGSGRGFGEAFF. CDR3 DNA sequence: TGTGCCAGCGGAAGCGGCAGGGGTTTCGGTGAAGCTTTCTTT. The chain uses TRBV12-3 or TRBV12-4 and TRBJ1-1; the D gene is possibly TRBD1 (6 bases). V lost 8 bases, J lost 7 bases, and 20 bases lay in between. The CDR3 sequence is 14 residues long.

The chain uses TRBV9 and TRBJ1-1, with D perhaps matching TRBD1 (6 bases). The CDR3 has 16 residues. The V end lost 0 bases, the J end lost 0 bases, and 12 bases lay between the germline ends. Germline lookup yields CDR1 SGDLS and CDR2 YYNGEE. DNA of the CDR3: TGTGCCAGCAGCGTAGCTTCAGGGACAATGAACACTGAAGCTTTCTTT. It specifies CASSVASGTMNTEAFF.

As to this clonotype: The junction departs from germline at one end; a sequencing error may be responsible. The CDR3: CAISLGGHLYEQYF. The CDR3 coding sequence is TGTGCCATCAGCTTAGGGGGACACCTATACGAGCAGTACTTC. This chain links TRBV7-2 with TRBJ2-7, with D possibly matching TRBD1 (6 bases). The CDR3 has 14 amino acids. Looked up from germline, CDR1 is SGHTA and CDR2 is FQGNSA.

This clonotype was recorded only once. J is TRBJ2-3 and V is TRBV14; TRBD1 matches at 7 bases. J was trimmed by 5 bases and V by 4 bases; bases with no gene match: 12. Germline CDR1 reads SGHDN; CDR2 reads FVKESK. The CDR3 extends over 16 amino acids. The CDR3 DNA reads TGTGCCAGCAGCCGATCCGGGACAGCGTCGGGAGATACGCAGTATTTT. Translation: CASSRSGTASGDTQYF.

In this sample, this clonotype turned up many times. This chain joins TRBV6-2 or TRBV6-3 and TRBJ2-7; the D gene is possibly TRBD2 (6 bases). Germline loops: CDR1 MNHEY, CDR2 SVGEGT. The V and J ends lost 6 bases and 6 bases respectively, with 9 bases between them. CDR3 length: 11 residues. The CDR3 here is CASSRTTEQYF. In DNA, the CDR3 is TGTGCCAGCAGCCGGACTACCGAGCAGTACTTC.

This clonotype has just a few counts. The V gene is TRBV3-1, the J gene TRBJ1-5; D remains ambiguous. Per the germline V gene, CDR1 is LGHDT and CDR2 is YNNKEL (reference sequence). This CDR3 is 14 amino acids long. The V and J ends lost 4 bases and 4 bases respectively, with 11 bases between them. The CDR3 DNA reads TGTGCCAGCAGCCTTGGACGAGTAAATCAGCCCCAGCATTTT. Residues: CASSLGRVNQPQHF.

V usage is TRBV6-5 and J usage is TRBJ2-3; 16 nucleotides line up with TRBD2. Trimming at V came to 6 bases and at J to 1 base, leaving 7 bases not matched to a gene. The CDR3 runs 18 residues. Germline CDR1 reads MNHEY; CDR2 reads SVGAGI. The CDR3 nucleotides read TGTGCCAGCAGCGGAGGGACTAGCGGGGGGGCCGGCACAGATACGCAGTATTTT. Translation gives CASSGGTSGGAGTDTQYF.

The CDR3 here is CASSFGAGLQETQYF. CDR3 in DNA: TGTGCCAGCAGTTTTGGGGCGGGGCTACAAGAGACCCAGTACTTC. V usage is TRBV12-3 or TRBV12-4 and J usage is TRBJ2-5; the D gene is possibly TRBD2 (6 bases). The germline V and J ends were trimmed by 3 bases and 2 bases, with 13 bases remaining between them. This CDR3 is built from 15 residues.